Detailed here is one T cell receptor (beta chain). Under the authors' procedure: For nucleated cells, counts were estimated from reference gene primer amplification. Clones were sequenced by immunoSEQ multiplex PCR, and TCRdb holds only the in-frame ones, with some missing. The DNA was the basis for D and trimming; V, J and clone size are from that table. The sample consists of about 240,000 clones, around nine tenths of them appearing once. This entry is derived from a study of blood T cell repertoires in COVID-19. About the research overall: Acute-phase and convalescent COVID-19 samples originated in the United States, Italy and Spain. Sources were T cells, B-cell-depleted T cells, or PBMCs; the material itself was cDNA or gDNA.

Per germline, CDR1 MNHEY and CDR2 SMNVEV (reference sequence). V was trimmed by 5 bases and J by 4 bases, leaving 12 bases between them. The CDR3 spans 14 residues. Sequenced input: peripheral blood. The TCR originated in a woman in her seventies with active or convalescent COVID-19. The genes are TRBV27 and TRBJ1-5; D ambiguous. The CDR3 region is CASSGVRGNQPQHF. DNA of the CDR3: TGTGCCAGCAGTGGGGTTCGGGGAAATCAGCCCCAGCATTTT.